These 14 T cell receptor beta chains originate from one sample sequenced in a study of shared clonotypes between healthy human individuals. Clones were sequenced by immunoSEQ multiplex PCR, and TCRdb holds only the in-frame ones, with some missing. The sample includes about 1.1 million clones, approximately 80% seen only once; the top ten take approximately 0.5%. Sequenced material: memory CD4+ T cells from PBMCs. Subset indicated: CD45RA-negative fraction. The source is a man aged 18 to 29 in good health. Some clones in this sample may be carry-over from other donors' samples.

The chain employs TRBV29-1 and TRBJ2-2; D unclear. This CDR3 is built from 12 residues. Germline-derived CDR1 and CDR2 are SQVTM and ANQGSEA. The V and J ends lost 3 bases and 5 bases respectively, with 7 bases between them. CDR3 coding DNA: TGCAGCGTTGACCCCGGTACCGGGGAGCTGTTTTTT. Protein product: CSVDPGTGELFF.

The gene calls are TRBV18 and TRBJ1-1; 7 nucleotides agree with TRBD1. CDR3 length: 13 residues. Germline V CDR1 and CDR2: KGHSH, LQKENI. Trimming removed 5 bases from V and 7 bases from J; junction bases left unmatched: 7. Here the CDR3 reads CASSFTGTDEAFF. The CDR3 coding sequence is TGTGCCAGCTCATTCACCGGGACAGATGAAGCTTTCTTT.

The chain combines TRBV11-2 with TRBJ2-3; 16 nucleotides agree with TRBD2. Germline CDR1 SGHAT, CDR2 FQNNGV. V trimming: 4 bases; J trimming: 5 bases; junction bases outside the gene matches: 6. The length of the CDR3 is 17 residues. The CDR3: CASSSGTSGRAKDTQYF. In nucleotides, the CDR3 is TGTGCCAGCAGCTCCGGGACTAGCGGGAGGGCCAAAGATACGCAGTATTTT.

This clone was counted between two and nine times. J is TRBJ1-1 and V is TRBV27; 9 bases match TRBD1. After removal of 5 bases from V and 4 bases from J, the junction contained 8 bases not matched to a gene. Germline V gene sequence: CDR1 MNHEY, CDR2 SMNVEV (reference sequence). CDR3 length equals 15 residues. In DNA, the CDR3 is TGTGCCAGCAGTGCCCACCGGGACAGGGCCACTGAAGCTTTCTTT. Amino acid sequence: CASSAHRDRATEAFF.

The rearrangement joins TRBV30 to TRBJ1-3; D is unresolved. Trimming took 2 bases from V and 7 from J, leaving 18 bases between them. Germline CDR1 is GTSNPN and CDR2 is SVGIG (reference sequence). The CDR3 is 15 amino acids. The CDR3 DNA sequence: TGTGCCTGGAGTACCCTGTCCGGACCTTCCAACACCATATATTTT. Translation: CAWSTLSGPSNTIYF.

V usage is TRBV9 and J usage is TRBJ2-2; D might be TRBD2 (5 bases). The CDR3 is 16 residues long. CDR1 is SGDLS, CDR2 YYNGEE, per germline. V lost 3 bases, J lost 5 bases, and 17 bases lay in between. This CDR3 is CASSERPRTRTGELFF. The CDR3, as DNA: TGTGCCAGCAGCGAGCGGCCGCGGACGAGGACCGGGGAGCTGTTTTTT. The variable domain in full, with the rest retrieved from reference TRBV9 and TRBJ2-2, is DSGVTQTPKHLITATGQRVTLRCSPRSGDLSVYWYQQSLDQGLQFLIQYYNGEERAKGNILERFSAQQFPDLHSELNLSSLELGDSALYFCASSERPRTRTGELFFGEGSRLTVL.

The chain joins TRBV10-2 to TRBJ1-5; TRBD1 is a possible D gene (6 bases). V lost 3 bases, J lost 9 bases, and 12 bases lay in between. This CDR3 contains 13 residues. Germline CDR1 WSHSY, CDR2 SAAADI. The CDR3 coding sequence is TGCGCCAGCAGTGACCAGGGGTGGCGGCCCCAGCATTTT. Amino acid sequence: CASSDQGWRPQHF.

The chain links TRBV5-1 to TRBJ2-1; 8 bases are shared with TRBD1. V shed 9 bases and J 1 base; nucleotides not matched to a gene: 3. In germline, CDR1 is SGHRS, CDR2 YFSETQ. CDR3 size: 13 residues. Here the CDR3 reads CATGTGSYNEQFF. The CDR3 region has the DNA TGCGCCACCGGGACAGGTTCCTACAATGAGCAGTTCTTC.

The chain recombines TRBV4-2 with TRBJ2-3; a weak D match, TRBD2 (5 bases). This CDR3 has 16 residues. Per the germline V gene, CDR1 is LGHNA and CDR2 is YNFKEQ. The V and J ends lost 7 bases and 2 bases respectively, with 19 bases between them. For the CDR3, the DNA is TGTGCCAGCACCCTACTCGGCGCGGGTATCACAGATACGCAGTATTTT. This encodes CASTLLGAGITDTQYF.

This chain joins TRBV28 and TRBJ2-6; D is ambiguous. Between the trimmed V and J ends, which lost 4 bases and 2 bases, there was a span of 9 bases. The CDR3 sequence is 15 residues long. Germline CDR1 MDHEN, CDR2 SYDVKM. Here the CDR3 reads CASSSWGTGANVLTF. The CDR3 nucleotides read TGTGCCAGCAGTTCGTGGGGTACTGGGGCCAACGTCCTGACTTTC.

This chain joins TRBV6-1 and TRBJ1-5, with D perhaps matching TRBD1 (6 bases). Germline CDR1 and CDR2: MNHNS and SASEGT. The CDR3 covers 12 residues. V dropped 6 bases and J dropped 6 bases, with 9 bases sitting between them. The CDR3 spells CASRGGGQPQHF. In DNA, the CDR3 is TGTGCCAGCAGGGGAGGGGGTCAGCCCCAGCATTTT.

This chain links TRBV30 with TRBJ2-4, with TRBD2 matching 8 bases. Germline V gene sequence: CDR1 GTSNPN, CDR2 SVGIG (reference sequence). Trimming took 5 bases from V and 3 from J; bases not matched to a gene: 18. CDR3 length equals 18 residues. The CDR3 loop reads CAWALSSGIPRGKNIQYF. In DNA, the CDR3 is TGTGCCTGGGCCCTTAGTAGCGGGATCCCCCGAGGCAAAAACATTCAGTACTTC.

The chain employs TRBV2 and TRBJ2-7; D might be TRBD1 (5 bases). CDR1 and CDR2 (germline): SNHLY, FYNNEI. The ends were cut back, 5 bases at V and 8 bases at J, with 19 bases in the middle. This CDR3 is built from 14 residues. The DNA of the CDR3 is TGTGCCAGCAGTCCAACAAATTCTCAGGGAAAGCAGTACTTC. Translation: CASSPTNSQGKQYF.

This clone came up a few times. The CDR3 reads CASSLTTGSPYNEQFF. For the CDR3, the DNA is TGCGCCAGCAGCTTGACGACAGGGAGTCCCTACAATGAGCAGTTCTTC. V usage is TRBV5-1 and J usage is TRBJ2-1; TRBD1 matches at 7 bases. From germline, CDR1 is SGHRS and CDR2 YFSETQ. CDR3 length: 16 residues. Losses at the gene ends were 1 base for V and 2 bases for J; bases not matched to a gene: 6.